This T cell receptor (beta chain) was documented in a study of neurological immune-mediated disorders. General study points: Expanded clones shared no identical CDR3 amino acid sequences across subjects, which suggested private TCR-beta repertoires in all groups.

This clonotype was detected many times. Its antigen is currently unknown. TCRdb reanalysed the 5' RACE reads using MiXCR and keeps one entry per CDR3 protein. The sample lists about 74,000 distinct CDR3 sequences, roughly 5% occurring once. Unsorted libraries used 2 million PBMCs kept at -80 degrees C. This CDR3 comprises 13 residues. V was pared by 3 bases and J by 5 bases, with 1 base of the junction left unmatched. The sequence was obtained from a man aged 18 to 30 with multiple sclerosis. The specimen sequenced was PBMCs. The chain has TRBV12-3 or TRBV12-4 and TRBJ2-1; 7 bases are a match to TRBD2. CDR3 DNA: TGTGCCAGCAGTTTCGGGACTAACAATGAGCAGTTCTTC. Amino acid sequence: CASSFGTNNEQFF.